These 8 T cell receptor beta chains were all obtained from the same sample, sequenced in a study of PD-1 blockade in classical Hodgkin lymphoma. Produced via immunoSEQ multiplex PCR; TCRdb's table is partial and in-frame only. The top ten clones hold around a tenth of a sample with about 86,000 clones, 89% of them seen once. All trial patients relapsed after autologous stem cell transplantation. Sequencing used peripheral blood mononuclear cells (PBMCs), obtained before the second cycle of nivolumab. The receptors come from a human donor with classical Hodgkin lymphoma.

The chain uses TRBV5-1 and TRBJ1-3; 8 bases align to TRBD1. Germline V lookup: CDR1 SGHRS, CDR2 YFSETQ. V gave up 3 bases and J gave up 4 bases; unmatched junction bases: 9. The CDR3 is made up of 16 amino acids. The DNA for the CDR3 is TGCGCCAGCAGCTCAACTTGGACAGGGACAGGAAACACCATATATTTT. It codes for CASSSTWTGTGNTIYF.

The chain uses TRBV28 and TRBJ2-7; tentatively, D is TRBD1 (6 bases). Looked up from germline, CDR1 is MDHEN and CDR2 is SYDVKM. This CDR3 has 14 amino acids. V lost 3 bases and J lost 3, with 12 bases in between. The CDR3 DNA follows: TGTGCCAGCAGTTTGGACAGAGCGTTCTACGAGCAGTACTTC. Encoded protein: CASSLDRAFYEQYF.

The chain combines TRBV29-1 with TRBJ2-5, with a weak D call TRBD2 (5 bases). Looked up from germline, CDR1 is SQVTM and CDR2 is ANQGSEA. Trimming left V 7 bases short and J 5 bases short, with 14 bases between. CDR3 length equals 12 residues. The CDR3 DNA follows: TGCAGCGCCCGGACTCCCGGGGAGACCCAGTACTTC. Residues: CSARTPGETQYF.

The rearrangement uses TRBV6-6 and TRBJ2-1, with D hard to call. Germline CDR1 MNHNY, CDR2 SVGAGI (reference sequence). Trimming took 7 bases from V and 8 from J, leaving 18 bases between them. This CDR3 is built from 14 residues. The CDR3 DNA is TGTGCCAGCACCCATCCCTCCCCCGTGTATGAGCAGTTCTTC. Its translation: CASTHPSPVYEQFF.

The rearrangement links TRBV18 to TRBJ1-5, with D perhaps matching TRBD1 (5 bases). The V gene's germline CDR1 is KGHSH and CDR2 LQKENI. Trimming stripped 6 bases from V and 7 bases from J, with 13 bases between. The CDR3 consists of 13 residues. The CDR3 DNA follows: TGTGCCAGCTCGCGGGGGGGGGAGCAGCCCCAGCATTTT. It is translated as CASSRGGEQPQHF.

The rearrangement uses TRBV28 and TRBJ2-2; 8 bases align to TRBD1. Germline V gives CDR1 MDHEN, CDR2 SYDVKM. The CDR3 sequence is 16 residues long. V lost 3 bases and J lost 1; bases outside the gene matches: 4. This CDR3 is CASSFLGTGNTGELFF. The CDR3 DNA follows: TGTGCCAGCAGTTTTCTTGGGACAGGGAACACCGGGGAGCTGTTTTTT.

The genes are TRBV5-1 and TRBJ2-7; 7 bases align to TRBD1. The germline CDR1 and CDR2 sequences are SGHRS and YFSETQ. The CDR3 has 13 residues. V lost 7 bases, J lost 5 bases, and 9 bases stayed unmatched. CDR3 nucleotides: TGCGCCAGCGCATACTGGACAGGAGACGAGCAGTACTTC. It specifies CASAYWTGDEQYF.

V and J are TRBV28 and TRBJ2-2; D may be TRBD1 (5 bases). V dropped 5 bases and J dropped 3 bases, with 10 bases sitting between them. The CDR3 spans 14 residues. Germline V lookup: CDR1 MDHEN, CDR2 SYDVKM. The CDR3 sequence is CASSIGADTGELFF. The CDR3 DNA is TGTGCCAGCAGTATAGGGGCGGACACCGGGGAGCTGTTTTTT.